A selection of T cell receptor beta chains follows, all from one sample in a study of T cells in Graves' hyperthyroidism and ophthalmopathy. Each CDR3 protein gets one entry after TCRdb re-called the multiplex PCR reads with MiXCR. This table holds a few hundred thousand distinct CDR3 sequences, 15% to 20% found once. Sequencing was performed on blood. The origin of the receptors is a woman aged 50 to 65 with Graves' hyperthyroidism. Both conserved end residues are part of each CDR3. The order of the fields is J gene, V gene, CDR3 protein.

>TRBJ2-1|TRBV7-3
CASSSHSGTSTEQFF
>TRBJ2-7|TRBV19
CASHSGSYEQYF
>TRBJ1-6|TRBV18
CASSRTSPGTDHNSPLHF
>TRBJ2-1|TRBV14
CASSQAGGGRQFF
>TRBJ1-1|TRBV30
CAWSPLGRAFF
>TRBJ2-1|TRBV27
CASGSSYNEQFF
>TRBJ2-7|TRBV28
CASSLCAVWGCSDEQYF
>TRBJ2-3|TRBV19
CASSRFRGGGTDTQYF
>TRBJ2-1|TRBV10-3
CAISGTGGYNEQFF
>TRBJ1-3|TRBV12-3/TRBV12-4
CASSYWDSDGNTIYF
>TRBJ2-7|TRBV4-1
CASSQVPPPGDEQYF
>TRBJ2-1|TRBV30
CAWRVTYSGHGSNEQFF
>TRBJ2-3|TRBV27
CASSFGQWADTQYF
>TRBJ1-1|TRBV20-1
CSARGTLTPEAFF
>TRBJ1-1|TRBV2
CASSPLGQKEGEAFF
>TRBJ1-2|TRBV6-1
CASRVTGNYGYTF
>TRBJ1-2|TRBV20-1
CSALRGRNYGYTF
>TRBJ2-1|TRBV3-1
CASSVGFFNEQFF
>TRBJ2-1|TRBV5-6
CASTPGGLREQFF
>TRBJ1-5|TRBV12-3/TRBV12-4
CASSRRTGVNQPQHF
>TRBJ2-5|TRBV7-9
CASTSFGGASRLETQYF
>TRBJ2-2|TRBV28
CASSLAGYKAGELFF
>TRBJ2-1|TRBV11-2
CASSPISPVPPYNEQFF
>TRBJ1-2|TRBV6-2/TRBV6-3
CASSQGQNYGYTF
>TRBJ2-5|TRBV7-3
CASSAGVEETQYF
>TRBJ1-2|TRBV6-1
CASSPRTALHYGYTF
>TRBJ1-1|TRBV7-9
CASSSAGTEAFF
>TRBJ2-7|TRBV29-1
CSVGGGVGGRPPEQYF
>TRBJ2-3|TRBV4-1
CASSQEGVAPDTQYF
>TRBJ2-2|TRBV7-3
CASRSGGLNTGELFF
>TRBJ2-1|TRBV10-3
CAISESGLGNNEQFF
>TRBJ2-2|TRBV27
CASSLRGDSDTGELFF
>TRBJ2-1|TRBV7-2
CASSPYLYNEQFF
>TRBJ2-5|TRBV7-8
CASSFGFNSGGARETQYF
>TRBJ1-2|TRBV28
CASSLRGSNYGYTF
>TRBJ1-2|TRBV20-1
CSALEVGYGYTF
>TRBJ2-3|TRBV20-1
CSASRRRSGYTDTQYF
>TRBJ2-3|TRBV2
CASSDGGEYF
>TRBJ2-5|TRBV29-1
CSGEGWGQETQYF
>TRBJ1-3|TRBV3-1
CASSQAQYGNTIYF
>TRBJ1-1|TRBV29-1
CSVGHRLRRVDTEAFF
>TRBJ2-5|TRBV24-1
CATSGQETGETQYF